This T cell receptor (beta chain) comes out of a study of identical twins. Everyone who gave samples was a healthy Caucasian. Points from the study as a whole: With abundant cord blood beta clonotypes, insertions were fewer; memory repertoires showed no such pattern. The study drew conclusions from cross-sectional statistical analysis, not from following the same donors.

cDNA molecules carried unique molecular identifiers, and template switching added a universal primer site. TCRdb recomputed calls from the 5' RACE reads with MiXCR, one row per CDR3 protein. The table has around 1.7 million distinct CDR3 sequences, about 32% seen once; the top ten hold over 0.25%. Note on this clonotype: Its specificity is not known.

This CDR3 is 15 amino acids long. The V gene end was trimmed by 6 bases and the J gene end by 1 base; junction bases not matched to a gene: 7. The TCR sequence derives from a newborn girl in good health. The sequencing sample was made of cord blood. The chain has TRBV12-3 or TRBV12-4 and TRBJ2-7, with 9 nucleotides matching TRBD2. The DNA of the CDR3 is TGTGCCAGCAGCAATAGCGGGGGTAGGTCCTACGAGCAGTACTTC. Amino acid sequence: CASSNSGGRSYEQYF.